The 17 T cell receptor beta chains in this list originate from one sample, sequenced in a study of CD8 T cells in ankylosing spondylitis. For these receptors, no antigen is known. TCRdb used MiXCR to reprocess the 5' RACE reads, holding one entry per CDR3 protein. The sample lists roughly 700,000 distinct CDR3 sequences, about 20% occurring once. Study findings and constraints: Apparently characteristic of ankylosing spondylitis blood was a TCR beta motif (eight highly homologous variants).

The sequencing input was blood, either unsorted or a sorted T cell fraction (not recorded which). These receptor sequences come from a male donor with ankylosing spondylitis.

This clonotype was seen only a few times. The chain is built from TRBV5-4 and TRBJ2-1; 13 nucleotides line up with TRBD2. The V gene's germline CDR1 is SGHNT and CDR2 YYREEE (reference sequence). This CDR3 spans 17 amino acids. J was trimmed by 2 bases and V by 9 bases; bases with no gene match: 11. The CDR3 here is CATQLAGGPVAYNEQFF. In DNA, the CDR3 is TGTGCCACTCAACTAGCGGGGGGGCCTGTGGCCTACAATGAGCAGTTCTTC. Supplemented by reference TRBV5-4 and TRBJ2-1, the full variable domain reads ETGVTQSPTHLIKTRGQQVTLRCSSQSGHNTVSWYQQALGQGPQFIFQYYREEENGRGNFPPRFSGLQFPNYSSELNVNALELDDSALYLCATQLAGGPVAYNEQFFGPGTRLTVL.

This clonotype was seen a handful of times. V gene TRBV6-1 combines with J gene TRBJ1-2, with D uncertain. CDR1 is MNHNS and CDR2 is SASEGT in the germline V gene. The V and J ends lost 7 bases and 3 bases respectively, with 21 bases between them. The CDR3 length is 16 residues. The CDR3 DNA is TGTGCCAGCACCAACATTGTGGGGATTCTCCACTATGGCTACACCTTC. Translated: CASTNIVGILHYGYTF.

This chain uses TRBV12-3 or TRBV12-4 with TRBJ1-1, with TRBD1 as a possible D gene (6 bases). V lost 2 bases to trimming and J lost 11 bases, with 12 bases between them. The CDR3 length is 12 residues. The chain's CDR3 is CASSLSGGAAFF. The DNA for the CDR3 is TGTGCCAGCAGTTTAAGTGGGGGGGCGGCTTTCTTT.

The rearrangement links TRBV7-2 to TRBJ2-1; D not certain. V was trimmed by 1 base and J by 0 bases, leaving 7 bases between them. Germline CDR1 and CDR2: SGHTA and FQGNSA. This CDR3 is 15 amino acids long. The CDR3 here is CASSLGSPSYNEQFF. The CDR3 DNA follows: TGTGCCAGCAGCTTAGGGTCCCCCTCCTACAATGAGCAGTTCTTC.

The chain couples TRBV5-1 to TRBJ1-2, with D possibly being TRBD1 (5 bases). Germline loops: CDR1 SGHRS, CDR2 YFSETQ. This CDR3 comprises 14 residues. V was clipped by 4 bases and J by 4 bases, with 14 bases between them. In DNA, the CDR3 is TGCGCCAGCAGCAACCGGGACCCCCTCTATGGCTACACCTTC. It is translated as CASSNRDPLYGYTF.

CDR3 nucleotides: TGTGCCAGCAGCTTAGACCCGGCCGCCTTCTACGAGCAGTACTTC. Encoded protein: CASSLDPAAFYEQYF. The gene calls are TRBV7-9 and TRBJ2-7; D not certain. V lost 1 base and J lost 3, with 13 bases in between. The germline V gene has CDR1 SEHNR and CDR2 FQNEAQ (reference sequence). There are 15 residues in the CDR3.

The chain combines TRBV7-8 with TRBJ2-1, with 7 bases identical to TRBD1. The CDR3 contains 16 residues. Germline CDR1 is SGHVS and CDR2 is FQNEAQ. The trim removed 5 bases at V and 0 bases at J, leaving 7 bases unmatched. This CDR3 reads CASSLSGTVSYNEQFF. The CDR3 DNA is TGTGCCAGCAGCCTCTCTGGGACAGTCTCCTACAATGAGCAGTTCTTC.

V usage is TRBV20-1 and J usage is TRBJ2-3; 9 bases are a match to TRBD2. Losses at the gene ends were 5 bases for V and 1 base for J; bases not matched to a gene: 10. From germline, CDR1 is DFQATT and CDR2 SNEGSKA (reference sequence). This CDR3 contains 16 residues. The CDR3 is CSAPQYVAGGTDTQYF. The CDR3 DNA reads TGCAGTGCTCCTCAGTATGTAGCGGGAGGCACAGATACGCAGTATTTT.

The rearrangement uses TRBV28 and TRBJ1-1, with D unresolved. Between the trimmed V and J ends, which lost 1 base and 4 bases, there was a span of 10 bases. The CDR3 is 14 residues long. Germline lookup yields CDR1 MDHEN and CDR2 SYDVKM. Here the CDR3 DNA reads TGTGCCAGCAGTTTATTGGGTTCAGTCACTGAAGCTTTCTTT. It translates to CASSLLGSVTEAFF.

This clonotype was seen a few times. The rearrangement joins TRBV3-1 to TRBJ2-1, with 7 nucleotides matching TRBD1. The CDR3 is made up of 22 amino acids. CDR1 is LGHDT, CDR2 YNNKEL, per germline (reference sequence). The V and J ends lost 0 bases and 4 bases, in that order; junction bases with no gene match: 24. CDR3 coding DNA: TGTGCCAGCAGCCAAGATAATATTGGGCACCCACACAGGGGAGTCCCTTACAATGAGCAGTTCTTC. It specifies CASSQDNIGHPHRGVPYNEQFF.

CDR3 coding DNA: TGTGCCATCAGTCCCGGGACAGGGCCCTACGAGCAGTACTTC. Protein: CAISPGTGPYEQYF. The chain links TRBV10-3 to TRBJ2-7, with 9 nucleotides matching TRBD1. The V and J ends lost 5 bases and 2 bases, in that order; junction bases with no gene match: 4. This CDR3 spans 14 amino acids. CDR1 is ENHRY, CDR2 SYGVKD, per germline.

This clonotype was found a few times. The V call is TRBV11-3, the J call TRBJ2-2, with D possibly matching TRBD1 (6 bases). CDR3 length equals 14 residues. The germline V gene encodes CDR1 SGHNT and CDR2 YENEEA. Trimming took 7 bases from V and 6 from J, leaving 15 bases between them. The CDR3 region is CASTQQGNAGELFF. CDR3 bases: TGTGCCAGCACCCAACAGGGTAACGCCGGGGAGCTGTTTTTT.

This clonotype was counted many times. This chain uses TRBV5-6 with TRBJ1-1, with no clear D. V lost 2 bases and J lost 1, with 18 bases in between. This CDR3 has 17 amino acids. Germline V CDR1 and CDR2: SGHDT, YYEEEE. In DNA form, the CDR3 reads TGTGCCAGCAGCTTCAGCGGACTTAACCTCGGGAACACTGAAGCTTTCTTT. The encoded protein is CASSFSGLNLGNTEAFF. The variable domain in full, with the rest retrieved from reference TRBV5-6 and TRBJ1-1, is DAGVTQSPTHLIKTRGQQVTLRCSPKSGHDTVSWYQQALGQGPQFIFQYYEEEERQRGNFPDRFSGHQFPNYSSELNVNALLLGDSALYLCASSFSGLNLGNTEAFFGQGTRLTVV.

This sequence joins TRBV6-5 and TRBJ1-1; D unclear. The V end was cut by 2 bases, the J end by 2 bases, with 15 bases between. Germline CDR1 is MNHEY and CDR2 is SVGAGI. The CDR3 is 16 residues long. CDR3 DNA sequence: TGTGCCAGCAGTTACCGCTCCCCGGGCGTAAACACTGAAGCTTTCTTT. It encodes CASSYRSPGVNTEAFF.

The chain uses TRBV6-1 and TRBJ1-1; 8 bases fit TRBD1. The length of the CDR3 is 13 residues. Germline-derived CDR1 and CDR2 are MNHNS and SASEGT. V lost 4 bases to trimming and J lost 5 bases; unmatched junction nucleotides: 3. The CDR3: CASSGDRKTEAFF. In DNA form, the CDR3 reads TGTGCCAGCAGTGGGGACAGGAAAACTGAAGCTTTCTTT.

The table lists this clonotype with many counts. This chain links TRBV12-3 or TRBV12-4 with TRBJ2-1, with D possibly TRBD1 on 5 matching bases. Deletions cut 6 bases from V and 5 bases from J, with 17 bases between. The CDR3 extends over 15 amino acids. The CDR3: CASRPRMGRDNEQFF. The CDR3 coding sequence is TGTGCCAGCAGACCCCGGATGGGGCGCGACAATGAGCAGTTCTTC.

The rearrangement joins TRBV10-3 to TRBJ2-1; D unresolved. The V end lost 4 bases, the J end lost 7 bases, and 8 bases lay between the germline ends. In germline, CDR1 is ENHRY, CDR2 SYGVKD. This CDR3 contains 12 residues. The CDR3 protein is CAISASGNEQFF. The CDR3 coding sequence is TGTGCCATCAGTGCTTCCGGGAATGAGCAGTTCTTC.